Listed below are T cell receptor beta chains from one sample, sequenced in a study of PD-1 blockade in mismatch repair-deficient tumors. Sequencing was performed with immunoSEQ multiplex PCR; in TCRdb, only in-frame clones are kept and a portion is missing. The table has 80,000 to 100,000 clones, 65% to 85% seen once. This specimen was peripheral blood, taken 12 weeks after starting pembrolizumab. All receptors derive from an adult with mismatch repair-deficient cancer. Each CDR3 is given with its conserved first and last residue. D genes are given only for firm matches. The size of a clone is reported for some rows only, either as once, few or many, or as a class for expanded clones.

.	TRBV5-1	TRBJ1-1	once	TGCGCCAGCAGCTTGGGGGCAACCGAAGCTTTCTTT	CASSLGATEAFF
TRBD1	TRBV5-4	TRBJ2-1	.	TGTGCCAGCAGCTTAGTCCGGGACAGTAAGCAGTTCTTC	CASSLVRDSKQFF
TRBD1	TRBV6-5	TRBJ2-7	.	TGTGCCAGTTCACCACTTCTGACAGGGGGGTACGAGCAGTACTTC	CASSPLLTGGYEQYF
TRBD2	TRBV4-2	TRBJ2-5	.	TGTGCCAGCAGACCTACTAGCGGGAGTTCTAGGGAGACCCAGTACTTC	CASRPTSGSSRETQYF
.	TRBV21-1	TRBJ1-1	.	TGTGCCAGCAGTACCCTCCGGGACAGGCTTTACACTGAAGCTTTCTTT	CASSTLRDRLYTEAFF
.	TRBV7-2	TRBJ2-7	.	TGTGCCAGCAGCCCCCGGGAGCAGTACGAGCAGTACTTC	CASSPREQYEQYF
.	TRBV9	TRBJ2-1	.	TGTGCCAGCAGCGTACCTACAAAGGTAGGGAATGCCTACAATGAGCAGTTCTTC	CASSVPTKVGNAYNEQFF
.	TRBV6-5	TRBJ2-1	.	TGTGCCAGCAGGGCTTTATATCTTACCTACAATGAGCAGTTCTTC	CASRALYLTYNEQFF
TRBD2	TRBV4-1	TRBJ2-2	few	TGCGCCAGCAGCCAGGTCAGCGGGAGGTCCGGGGAGCTGTTTTTT	CASSQVSGRSGELFF
.	TRBV18	TRBJ2-5	.	TGTGCCAGCTCACGGGCTTACCAAGAGACCCAGTACTTC	CASSRAYQETQYF
.	TRBV29-1	TRBJ1-2	few	TGCAGCACCCCCAGGGGCGACTATGGCTACACCTTC	CSTPRGDYGYTF
.	TRBV29-1	TRBJ1-2	.	TGCAGCGTTACCGACAGGTATAACTATGGCTACACCTTC	CSVTDRYNYGYTF
TRBD1	TRBV6-1	TRBJ2-7	.	TGTGCCAGCAGAAGGGGGACAGGGGGTCATTACGAGCAGTACTTC	CASRRGTGGHYEQYF
TRBD1	TRBV28	TRBJ2-2	.	TGTGCCAGCAGGCCTTCACAGGGGATCACCGGGGAGCTGTTTTTT	CASRPSQGITGELFF